The 16 T cell receptor beta chains reported below all come from one sample, sequenced in a study of blood T cells in healthy people across ages. It was with a sample-barcoded 5' primer and a J-beta primer mix that a second PCR of about 7 to 12 cycles was run. TCRdb reanalysed the 5' RACE reads using MiXCR and keeps one entry per CDR3 protein. The sample holds fewer than 2,000,000 distinct CDR3 sequences, about 35% seen once. The sequenced sample consisted of blood. All receptors derive from a woman in her twenties or thirties in good health.

This clonotype has more than one count but fewer than ten. The chain links TRBV7-7 to TRBJ2-5; D is ambiguous. Germline V lookup: CDR1 SSHAT, CDR2 FNYEAQ (reference sequence). V gave up 3 bases and J gave up 2 bases, with 13 bases separating them. CDR3 length: 15 residues. CDR3 DNA sequence: TGTGCCAGCAGCTTCGACCGAGGCGAACAAGAGACCCAGTACTTC. It specifies CASSFDRGEQETQYF.

The J gene is TRBJ1-2, the V gene TRBV9; TRBD1 agrees at 8 bases. Losses at the gene ends were 2 bases for V and 0 bases for J; bases not matched to a gene: 6. The CDR3 totals 16 residues. In germline, CDR1 is SGDLS, CDR2 YYNGEE. The CDR3 loop reads CASSVSGGPTNYGYTF. DNA for the CDR3: TGTGCCAGCAGCGTGTCAGGGGGCCCGACTAACTATGGCTACACCTTC. Full variable domain (remainder filled in from reference TRBV9 and TRBJ1-2): DSGVTQTPKHLITATGQRVTLRCSPRSGDLSVYWYQQSLDQGLQFLIQYYNGEERAKGNILERFSAQQFPDLHSELNLSSLELGDSALYFCASSVSGGPTNYGYTFGSGTRLTVV.

The V gene is TRBV25-1, the J gene TRBJ2-1; D is unclear. The CDR3 sequence is 11 residues long. Germline assignment: CDR1 MGHDK and CDR2 SYGVNS. Trimming pared 4 bases from V and 13 bases from J, leaving 11 bases between. CDR3: CASSGEGTQFF. The CDR3 DNA reads as TGTGCCAGCAGTGGAGAAGGAACCCAGTTCTTC.

A few counts support this clonotype. The chain is built from TRBV29-1 and TRBJ1-1; D might be TRBD1 (5 bases). This CDR3 spans 15 amino acids. Germline CDR1 reads SQVTM; CDR2 reads ANQGSEA. Here the CDR3 DNA reads TGCAACGTGCGACAGCGGCTTACCCCGAACACTGAAGCTTTCTTT. It yields the protein CNVRQRLTPNTEAFF.

In regard to this clonotype: A junction end diverges from the germline sequence, so it may reflect a read error. The V and J genes are TRBV11-2 and TRBJ2-1; D is uncertain. Germline-derived CDR1 and CDR2 are SGHAT and FQNNGV. The CDR3 runs 16 residues. CDR3 sequence: CASSLDRFTSYNEQFF. The CDR3 nucleotides read TGTGCCAGCAGCCTAGATCGGTTCACGTCCTACAATGAGCAGTTCTTC.

The chain uses TRBV20-1 and TRBJ2-7; tentatively, D is TRBD2 (5 bases). Germline-derived CDR1 and CDR2 are DFQATT and SNEGSKA (reference sequence). The CDR3 has 13 amino acids. V shed 6 bases and J shed 1 base, with 13 bases lying between them. CDR3 nucleotide sequence: TGCAGTGCCCCCTTCGGGAAATCCTACGAGCAGTACTTC. This sequence encodes CSAPFGKSYEQYF.

This clonotype has a count of ten or more. The chain carries TRBV4-1 and TRBJ1-2; 9 bases fit TRBD1. After removal of 3 bases from V and 4 bases from J, the junction contained 6 bases not matched to a gene. The CDR3 loop spans 15 amino acids. Germline CDR1 MGHRA, CDR2 YSYEKL. The CDR3 bases are TGCGCCAGCAGCCAGAGGGACAGGGATCCCTATGGCTACACCTTC. Protein product: CASSQRDRDPYGYTF.

Comment on this clonotype: One end of the junction fails to match germline, which may point to a read error. The chain links TRBV5-1 to TRBJ1-1; D may be TRBD1 (6 bases). The CDR3 is made up of 16 amino acids. Germline CDR1 is SGHRS and CDR2 is YFSETQ. The CDR3 protein is CASSLEGVRMNAEAFF. The CDR3 DNA is TGCGCCAGCAGCTTGGAGGGGGTTAGAATGAACGCTGAAGCTTTCTTT.

This clonotype was recorded a few times. The V and J genes are TRBV20-1 and TRBJ1-1; D is ambiguous. The V gene lost 6 bases and the J gene lost 3 bases, with 17 bases spanning the gap. Germline CDR1 and CDR2: DFQATT and SNEGSKA (reference sequence). The CDR3 is made up of 14 amino acids. CDR3 region: CSAASGNMHTEAFF. The CDR3 region has the DNA TGCAGTGCCGCCTCTGGGAACATGCACACTGAAGCTTTCTTT.

The chain carries TRBV20-1 and TRBJ2-5; 7 positions agree with TRBD1. With V trimmed by 6 bases and J by 7 bases, 11 bases remained unmatched. The V gene's germline CDR1 is DFQATT and CDR2 SNEGSKA (reference sequence). This CDR3 contains 13 residues. Here the CDR3 reads CSAAKGALGTQYF. In DNA, the CDR3 is TGCAGTGCCGCAAAGGGGGCCTTGGGGACCCAGTACTTC.

The V and J genes are TRBV6-2 or TRBV6-3 and TRBJ2-3; 9 bases are shared with TRBD2. CDR3 length equals 15 residues. V shed 8 bases and J 0 bases; nucleotides not matched to a gene: 6. CDR1 and CDR2 from the germline V gene are MNHEY and SVGEGT. As DNA, the CDR3 is TGTGCCAGCGGGCAGCGGGGGGCTAGCACAGATACGCAGTATTTT. Amino acids: CASGQRGASTDTQYF.

V and J are TRBV6-1 and TRBJ2-7, with TRBD1 matching over 9 bases. The V gene's germline CDR1 is MNHNS and CDR2 SASEGT. The CDR3 runs to 15 residues. V dropped 5 bases and J dropped 7; count of bases not matched to a gene: 12. DNA of the CDR3: TGTGCCAGCAGTCCTTGGACAGGGGCGACTGGAGAGCAGTACTTC. Amino acid sequence: CASSPWTGATGEQYF.

The chain uses TRBV7-9 and TRBJ2-5; a possible D gene is TRBD1 (6 bases). Trimming removed 5 bases from V and 5 bases from J, with 18 bases in between. Germline CDR1 reads SEHNR; CDR2 reads FQNEAQ (reference sequence). The CDR3 contains 15 residues. CDR3 region: CASSPRTDPRETQYF. Here the CDR3 DNA reads TGTGCCAGCAGCCCCCGGACAGATCCCCGGGAGACCCAGTACTTC.

Worth noting for this clonotype: The junction does not match germline at one end; this may be a read error. This rearrangement joins TRBV5-6 to TRBJ2-5; possible D gene TRBD2, 6 bases. With the DNA end fitting TRBJ2-7 better, the J assignment may be wrong. Germline values: CDR1 SGHDT, CDR2 YYEEEE. The CDR3 covers 16 residues. The CDR3 DNA is TGTGCCGGCAGCTTGGTCCGTATCGGCGGGGTAAGCGAGCAGTACTTC. Translation: CAGSLVRIGGVSEQYF.

This clonotype has only a few counts. The chain joins TRBV25-1 to TRBJ2-5; 7 positions match TRBD1. This CDR3 contains 14 residues. CDR1 and CDR2 (germline): MGHDK, SYGVNS. With V trimmed by 3 bases and J by 4 bases, 5 bases remained unmatched. This CDR3 is CASSEWDSLETQYF. The CDR3 bases are TGTGCCAGCAGTGAGTGGGACAGCTTAGAGACCCAGTACTTC.

The chain employs TRBV20-1 and TRBJ1-1, with unresolved D. The germline V and J ends were trimmed by 6 bases and 1 base, with 12 bases remaining between them. The CDR3 length is 13 residues. Per germline, CDR1 DFQATT and CDR2 SNEGSKA (reference sequence). CDR3 sequence (DNA): TGCAGTGCAGAACGTAGGGAGAACACTGAAGCTTTCTTT. It yields the protein CSAERRENTEAFF.